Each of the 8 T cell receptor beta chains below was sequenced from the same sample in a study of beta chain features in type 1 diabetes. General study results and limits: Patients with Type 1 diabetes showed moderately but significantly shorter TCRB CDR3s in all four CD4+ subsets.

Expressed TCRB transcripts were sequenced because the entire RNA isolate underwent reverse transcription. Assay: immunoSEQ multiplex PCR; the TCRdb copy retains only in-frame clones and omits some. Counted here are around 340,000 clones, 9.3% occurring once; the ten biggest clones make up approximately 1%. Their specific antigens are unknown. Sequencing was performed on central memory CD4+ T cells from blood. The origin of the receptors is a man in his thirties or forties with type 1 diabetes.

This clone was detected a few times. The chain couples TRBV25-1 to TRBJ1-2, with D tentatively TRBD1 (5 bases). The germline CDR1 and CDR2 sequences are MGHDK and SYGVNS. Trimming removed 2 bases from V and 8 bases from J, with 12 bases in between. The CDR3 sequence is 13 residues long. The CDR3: CASSEPREGGYTF. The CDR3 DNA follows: TGTGCCAGCAGTGAACCCAGGGAGGGCGGCTACACCTTC.

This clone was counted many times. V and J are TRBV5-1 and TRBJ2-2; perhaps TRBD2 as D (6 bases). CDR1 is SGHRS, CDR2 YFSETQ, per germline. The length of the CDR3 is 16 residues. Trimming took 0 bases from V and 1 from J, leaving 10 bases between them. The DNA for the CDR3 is TGCGCCAGCAGCTTGGCGGCTAGCGTGAACACCGGGGAGCTGTTTTTT. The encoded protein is CASSLAASVNTGELFF. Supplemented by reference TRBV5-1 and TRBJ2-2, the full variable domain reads KAGVTQTPRYLIKTRGQQVTLSCSPISGHRSVSWYQQTPGQGLQFLFEYFSETQRNKGNFPGRFSGRQFSNSRSEMNVSTLELGDSALYLCASSLAASVNTGELFFGEGSRLTVL.

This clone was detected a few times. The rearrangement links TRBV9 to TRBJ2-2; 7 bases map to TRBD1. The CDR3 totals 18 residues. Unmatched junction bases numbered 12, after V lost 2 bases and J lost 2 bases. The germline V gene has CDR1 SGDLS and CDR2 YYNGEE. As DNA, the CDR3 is TGTGCCAGCAGCGTTACCCCCCCGAGACAGGGTAACACCGGGGAGCTGTTTTTT. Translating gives CASSVTPPRQGNTGELFF.

The CDR3 sequence is CASSLGENYEQYF. Here the CDR3 DNA reads TGTGCCAGCAGCTTAGGGGAAAACTACGAGCAGTACTTC. The rearrangement links TRBV7-8 to TRBJ2-7, with D uncertain. Germline CDR1 and CDR2: SGHVS and FQNEAQ. The CDR3 is made up of 13 amino acids. V lost 1 base and J lost 3, with 7 bases in between.

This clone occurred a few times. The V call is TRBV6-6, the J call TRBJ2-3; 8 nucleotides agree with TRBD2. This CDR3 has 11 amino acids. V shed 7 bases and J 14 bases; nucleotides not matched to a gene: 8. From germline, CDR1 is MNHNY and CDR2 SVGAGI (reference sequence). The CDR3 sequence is CASTGTSAMYF. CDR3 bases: TGTGCCAGCACCGGGACTAGTGCGATGTATTTT.

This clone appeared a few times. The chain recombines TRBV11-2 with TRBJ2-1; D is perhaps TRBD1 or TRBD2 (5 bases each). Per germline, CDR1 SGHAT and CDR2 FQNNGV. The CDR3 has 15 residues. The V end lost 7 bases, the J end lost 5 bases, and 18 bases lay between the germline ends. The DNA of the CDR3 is TGTGCCAGCATACCCCCGGGGCTCCCTGACAATGAGCAGTTCTTC. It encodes CASIPPGLPDNEQFF.

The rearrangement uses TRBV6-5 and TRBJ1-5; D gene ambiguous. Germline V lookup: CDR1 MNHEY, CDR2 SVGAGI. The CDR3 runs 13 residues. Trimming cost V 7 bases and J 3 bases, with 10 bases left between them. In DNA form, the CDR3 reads TGTGCCAGCACGGGCGCTTTCAATCAGCCCCAGCATTTT. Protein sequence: CASTGAFNQPQHF.

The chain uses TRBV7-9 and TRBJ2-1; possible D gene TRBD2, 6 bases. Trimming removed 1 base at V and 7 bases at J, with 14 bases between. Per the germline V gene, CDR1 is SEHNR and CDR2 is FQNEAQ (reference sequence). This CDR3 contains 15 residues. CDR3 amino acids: CASSLVGLLGNEQFF. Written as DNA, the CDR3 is TGTGCCAGCAGCTTAGTGGGACTCCTGGGGAATGAGCAGTTCTTC.